This TCR beta chain was sequenced during a study of cytomegalovirus exposure and HLA in healthy donors (dated by TCRdb to 2016 to 2017). In terms of the full investigation: An earlier analysis of a few hundred of the donors reported 276 Gb of sequence data and around 110 million unique TCR beta sequences obtained from about 179 million T cells. An early release covering roughly 640 HLA-typed donors comprised 250 to 350 gigabases of sequencing data and around 86 million unique TCR sequences. Among the 398 genotyped donors, approximately 81% belonged to the genetic ancestry cluster associated with self-reported Caucasian donors. The aim of the study was to test whether cataloging public T cell receptors could identify signatures of past pathogen exposure. The study used immunosequencing to profile the T cell repertoires of approximately 640 subjects and linked those repertoires to cytomegalovirus serostatus. A separate validation cohort of 100 to 150 different subjects was used in addition to the approximately 670-subject first cohort. High-throughput TCR immunosequencing, statistical association of individual TCRs with disease status, and machine learning were combined to predict cytomegalovirus infection status. To study patterns of TCR occurrence, a later analysis re-analyzed previously published TCR beta repertoires from more than 550 donors and added high-resolution HLA genotyping. The later analysis used no new phenotypic data to find candidate immune exposures, relying instead on TCR beta sequences and their occurrence across donors. In an earlier analysis of roughly 600 of the donors, high-throughput TCR beta sequencing was used to judge whether each TCR beta V gene segment behaved as functional or pseudogenic. Alongside the repertoire data, information on donor age, sex, ethnicity and CMV serostatus was compiled. A later genetic analysis took genome-wide SNP genotypes for about three fifths of the roughly 670 donors and used that subset as a discovery cohort. Every repertoire in the discovery cohort had been generated on one and the same sequencing platform. HLA typing included class I and class II loci at four-digit resolution. The number of donors typed differed by locus, with about 629-640 for A, B, C, DRB1 and DQB1, 522 for DQA1, under 610 for DPA1, and about 450 for DPB1. Four to six DR-DQ haplotypes were handled as single units for association and clustering because linkage in the cohort was strong. Among roughly 400 genotyped donors of the cohort, an average of roughly 230,000 unique TCR beta nucleotide sequences was sequenced per donor, of which about 18% were non-productive.

Points the paper makes about the study in general: In both the original and validation cohorts, the classifier was reported to diagnose cytomegalovirus status with high specificity and sensitivity. Because some donors lacked HLA typing at each locus, the association tests relied only on the typed subset. The sequencing pipeline was judged likely to have produced a cluster of highly shared sequence variants as a technical artifact. In a later genetic analysis, fewer N-insertions in productive TCRs were reported among donors in an Asian-associated ancestry cluster than the approximately 710-donor mean. In a later genetic analysis, a missense DCLRE1C variant was associated with V-gene and J-gene trimming of TCR beta chains, and the association was replicated in an independent cohort. Because counts were too low, roughly 17 rarely observed V segments, including chromosome 9 orphons, were left out of the earlier analysis of a few hundred of the donors. A further reported finding was that TCR beta sequences accurately predicted the HLA-A and HLA-B alleles for most subjects in the first cohort. According to a later analysis, parvovirus B19, influenza, CMV and Epstein-Barr virus appeared linked to several top co-occurrence clusters. Because the 87-base-pair reads could not distinguish some IMGT-functional V segments, including TRBV6-2 and TRBV6-3, those segments were excluded. While some public TCRs were present in many individuals, most TCR sequences turned up only very rarely across donors. In vitro tests confirmed that a few of the cytomegalovirus-associated TCR beta chains recognize cytomegalovirus antigens. A later analysis found that TCR association rates varied across HLA loci, with DRB1 alleles showing the most associated TCRs and HLA-C alleles the fewest. In an earlier analysis of around 600 of the donors, most TCR beta V segments were observed in productive rearrangements about 87% or about 30% of the time, broadly matching IMGT annotations. Linkage disequilibrium might explain the correlated functional status among segregating V segments, but an unknown experimental factor could not be ruled out. This cohort had only TCR beta chains sequenced, and the lack of alpha or paired-chain data limited which features could be detected. A total of fewer than 200 TCR beta chains were listed by the study as associated with cytomegalovirus. Roughly uniform sequencing depth across donors was assumed in presence/absence analyses, although this assumption may not hold. CMV serostatus was the only immune exposure information available for the cohort. It was suggested by the authors that the approach could potentially be generalized to other disease states and immunological phenotypes. At a false discovery rate of 0.05, a later analysis linked approximately 18,000 TCR beta sequences to specific HLA alleles. Compared with equally common non-associated chains, HLA-associated TCR beta chains in a later analysis were more clonally expanded and had lower generation probabilities. When HLA alleles, especially DR and DQ, strongly co-occurred, TCR associations were difficult to assign to individual alleles. In a later analysis, most CMV-associated TCR beta chains were found to appear HLA-restricted, with HLA associations seemingly driven largely by CMV exposure.

The cohort consisted of 650 to 700 healthy bone marrow donors. At the time of sampling, every cohort member was nominally healthy, though immune exposures that went unrecorded were likely present. The donor was CMV seronegative and belonged to the group of around 400 seronegative cohort members. A peripheral blood sample was collected from each donor, and TCR beta sequencing was performed on peripheral blood mononuclear cells. Genomic DNA was extracted from the blood cell samples with the Qiagen DNeasy Blood Extraction Kit. Receptors were amplified or captured by the immunoSEQ multiplex PCR assay. The multiplex PCR relied on a mix of 60 forward primers for TCR Vbeta segments and 13 reverse primers for TCR Jbeta segments. Amplification of the CDR3 region of rearranged TCR beta genes was performed with a multiplex PCR assay on genomic DNA. The amplified TCR beta libraries were sequenced on the Illumina HiSeq System as 87-base-pair reads. The original methods were these. In a later analysis, some 80 million unique TCR beta chains were counted across the roughly 670 repertoires, and roughly 11 million of these chains were shared by at least two donors. A nearest-neighbor algorithm error-corrected the raw reads and collapsed the reads into unique sequences, merging closely related sequences to remove PCR and sequencing errors. V, D and J gene segments were assigned by aligning CDR3 sequences to IMGT reference sequences. For a sequence to be retained, a match of at least six nucleotides was required to both a V gene segment and a J gene segment. A rearrangement counted as productive if the CDR3 had no stop codons and remained in frame with V and J, and every other rearrangement counted as non-productive. Following IMGT convention, CDR3 was defined as the stretch from the second conserved V-encoded cysteine to the conserved J-encoded phenylalanine. The earlier analysis of approximately 500 of the donors excluded sequences that lacked an unambiguous match to a single V gene segment. An earlier analysis of a few hundred of the donors called V segments functional above 56.7% productive rearrangements and segregating when the between-donor standard deviation exceeded 5%. A statistical classification framework was built to diagnose cytomegalovirus status from the catalog of TCR beta chain sequences. In a later analysis, V and J genes were assigned by comparing TCR nucleotide sequences against IMGT/GENE-DB human TR gene sequences. A later analysis assigned CDR3 sequences and most-parsimonious VDJ recombination scenarios with the TCRdist pipeline. A later analysis defined each TCR beta chain by its CDR3 amino acid sequence plus V-gene family, and excluded reads lacking a unique V-gene family. As a way to deal with suspected cross-contamination and a sequencing artifact, a later analysis dropped nearly 600 nucleotide sequences that were highly shared and had low generation probability. A later analysis calculated a clonal expansion index for each public chain from normalized within-repertoire ranks of inferred template counts. Generation probabilities in a later analysis came from a VDJ recombination model fitted to out-of-frame rearrangements, and those results were checked against IGoR. In a later analysis, hypergeometric tests were used to score TCR-TCR, TCR-HLA and TCR-CMV co-occurrence, with a repertoire-size bias correction applied to TCR pairs. In a later analysis, false discovery rates were estimated by permuting HLA or CMV assignments 20 times. A later analysis grouped co-occurring TCRs with DBSCAN, adding TCRdist sequence similarity when clustering within HLA-allele-positive subsets. Co-occurrence clustering excluded repertoires with fewer than 30,000 or more than 120,000 public chains, plus five with anomalous nucleotide sharing. TCRdb obtained this table from immuneACCESS and retained in-frame rearrangements with V and J assigned. These tables miss some clones; where compared with another copy, unresolved V genes account for less than half of the shortfall, and the remainder is unexplained. From that table come the V and J calls and clone size; the DNA was used to work out D and trimming. This sample's table has entries for 60,000 or so clones. The top ten constitute 2% to 2.5% of the sample.

Turning to this clone: The target of this receptor is not known.

V is reduced by 0 bases and J by 5 bases, leaving a spacing of 16 bases between them. From a lookup of the germline V gene, CDR1 and CDR2 are ENHRY and SYGVKD. The CDR3 runs 17 amino acids, cysteine and phenylalanine included. Only the CDR3 part of the read is kept: 51 bases, read in frame from the first base. Specimen: PBMCs. This TCR was sampled from a woman younger than 30 in good health and CMV-seronegative. This chain is built from TRBV10-3 and TRBJ2-2; confidence is insufficient to name the D gene. CDR3 loop: CAISESSSRVRTGELFF. The nucleotide sequence reads TGTGCCATCAGTGAGTCCTCCAGTCGGGTCCGGACCGGGGAGCTGTTTTTT.